This TCR beta chain was identified in a study of blood T cell repertoires in COVID-19. The CDR3 is made up of 15 amino acids. V gave up 0 bases and J gave up 6 bases, with 12 bases separating them. The germline gives CDR1 LNHNV, CDR2 YYDKDF (reference sequence). Sequencing used immunoSEQ multiplex PCR; TCRdb keeps in-frame clones, though not all of them. Among 130,000 or so clones, over 75% were seen once, and the ten largest hold under 35%. This rearrangement joins TRBV15 to TRBJ1-5, with D hard to call. Sequencing was done on a sample of peripheral blood. The source is a man aged 65 to 79 with active or convalescent COVID-19. CDR3 sequence reads: CATSRDGQTGQPQHF. CDR3 DNA: TGTGCCACCAGCAGAGATGGCCAAACGGGTCAGCCCCAGCATTTT.